These 9 T cell receptor beta chains share one sample of origin, sequenced in a study of T cells after yellow fever vaccination. TCRdb independently ran MiXCR on the 5' RACE reads; one entry per CDR3 protein. The table has roughly 45,000 distinct CDR3 sequences, about 6.3% seen once; the top ten hold more than 9%. The sequencing here drew on PBMCs, either bulk or a sorted T-cell subset (CD4+, CD8+, memory, or dextramer-sorted; not recorded which), taken 45 days after the yellow fever booster vaccination. These receptors were taken from a man aged 30 to 45 who received the YFV17D yellow fever vaccine.

In its sample, this clonotype was seen many times. V usage is TRBV10-3 and J usage is TRBJ2-7; weak D call: TRBD2 (5 bases). Per germline, CDR1 ENHRY and CDR2 SYGVKD. This CDR3 is built from 13 residues. The CDR3 region is CASCRDGAYEQYF. For the CDR3, the DNA is TGTGCTTCCTGCCGGGATGGGGCCTACGAGCAGTACTTC.

This clonotype has a handful of counts. The V call is TRBV20-1, the J call TRBJ2-1, with 12 nucleotides matching TRBD2. CDR1 is DFQATT and CDR2 is SNEGSKA in the germline V gene (reference sequence). J lost 4 bases, V lost 3 bases, and 16 bases had no gene match. The CDR3 is made up of 19 amino acids. The CDR3 protein is CSASAGLTSGSGIYNEQFF. The CDR3 nucleotides are TGCAGTGCTAGTGCGGGTCTGACTAGCGGGAGTGGGATTTACAATGAGCAGTTCTTC.

At least ten counts were recorded for this clonotype. The chain joins TRBV7-2 to TRBJ2-2; no reliable D call. Germline lookup yields CDR1 SGHTA and CDR2 FQGNSA. CDR3 length: 13 residues. V lost 5 bases to trimming and J lost 4 bases, with 8 bases between them. This chain's CDR3 is CASSLQTTGELFF. In DNA form, the CDR3 reads TGTGCCAGCAGCCTACAGACCACCGGGGAGCTGTTTTTT.

This clonotype has a count of ten or more. V gene TRBV7-8 combines with J gene TRBJ1-1; D unclear. From germline, CDR1 is SGHVS and CDR2 FQNEAQ. This CDR3 region has 16 residues. V was trimmed by 1 base and J by 4 bases, leaving 16 bases between them. As DNA, the CDR3 is TGTGCCAGCAGCTTAGTCCCACGGGAGGGTTCCACTGAAGCTTTCTTT. Translation gives CASSLVPREGSTEAFF.

The sample holds many counts of this clonotype. The chain couples TRBV6-1 to TRBJ2-7; TRBD1 aligns across 8 bases. J was trimmed by 3 bases and V by 6 bases; bases with no gene match: 10. Germline V gives CDR1 MNHNS, CDR2 SASEGT. This CDR3 contains 15 residues. In DNA, the CDR3 is TGTGCCAGCAGCCGAGTAAGGACAGGGCTCTACGAGCAGTACTTC. Its translation: CASSRVRTGLYEQYF.

V gene TRBV19 combines with J gene TRBJ2-5; 9 nucleotides align to TRBD2. This CDR3 spans 14 amino acids. Looked up from germline, CDR1 is LNHDA and CDR2 is SQIVND (reference sequence). The junction had 10 bases not matched to a gene; V was cut back by 11 bases and J by 3 bases. CDR3: CAARAGGGEETQYF. The CDR3 DNA sequence: TGTGCCGCCCGCGCGGGAGGGGGCGAAGAGACCCAGTACTTC. Variable domain in full (rest from reference TRBV19 and TRBJ2-5): DGGITQSPKYLFRKEGQNVTLSCEQNLNHDAMYWYRQDPGQGLRLIYYSQIVNDFQKGDIAEGYSVSREKKESFPLTVTSAQKNPTAFYLCAARAGGGEETQYFGPGTRLLVL.

This clonotype was counted ten times or more. The V call is TRBV5-1, the J call TRBJ1-5; perhaps TRBD1 as D (6 bases). The germline V gene has CDR1 SGHRS and CDR2 YFSETQ. Trimming cost V 4 bases and J 8 bases, with 13 bases left between them. The CDR3 is made up of 13 amino acids. In nucleotides, the CDR3 is TGCGCCAGCAGCGGGGGGCCTGAAGAGCCCCAGCATTTT. This sequence encodes CASSGGPEEPQHF.

This clonotype has at least ten counts. The chain carries TRBV20-1 and TRBJ2-7; TRBD1 matches 7 bases. V gave up 0 bases and J gave up 2 bases; unmatched junction bases: 10. CDR1 and CDR2 (germline): DFQATT, SNEGSKA (reference sequence). The CDR3 sequence is 16 residues long. The CDR3 loop reads CSARDLDREPTYEQYF. DNA of the CDR3: TGCAGTGCTAGAGATCTCGACAGGGAACCAACCTACGAGCAGTACTTC.

This chain links TRBV28 with TRBJ2-5, with 10 bases identical to TRBD1. Germline CDR1 is MDHEN and CDR2 is SYDVKM. The CDR3 runs 16 residues. Trimming took 2 bases from V and 3 from J; bases not matched to a gene: 6. The CDR3 DNA is TGTGCCAGCAGTTTACTCGGGACAGGGGTTAAAGAGACCCAGTACTTC. It encodes CASSLLGTGVKETQYF. Looking up the rest from reference TRBV28 and TRBJ2-5 gives the full variable domain: DVKVTQSSRYLVKRTGEKVFLECVQDMDHENMFWYRQDPGLGLRLIYFSYDVKMKEKGDIPEGYSVSREKKERFSLILESASTNQTSMYLCASSLLGTGVKETQYFGPGTRLLVL.